The 7 T cell receptor beta chains below were found in one sample sequenced in a study of T cells in Graves' hyperthyroidism and ophthalmopathy. RNA transcripts were the template for amplifying TCR beta CDR3 regions. HTBI primers were the set used in a first-round RT-PCR of the TCR CDR3. Each CDR3 protein gets one entry after TCRdb re-called the multiplex PCR reads with MiXCR. Among around 300,000 distinct CDR3 sequences listed, roughly 13% were seen once. Source material: blood. The receptors come from a woman between 35 and 50 years old with Graves' hyperthyroidism.

The gene calls are TRBV24-1 and TRBJ2-4; D gene uncertain. Germline V gene sequence: CDR1 KGHDR, CDR2 SFDVKD. V lost 0 bases and J lost 1, with 12 bases in between. The CDR3 has 17 amino acids. CDR3 region: CATSDLDGPQAKNIQYF. Here the CDR3 DNA reads TGTGCCACCAGTGATTTGGACGGGCCGCAGGCCAAAAACATTCAGTACTTC.

In this sample, this clonotype turned up many times. The rearrangement uses TRBV15 and TRBJ1-2, with D tentatively TRBD1 (5 bases). Trimming removed 3 bases at V and 4 bases at J, with 15 bases between. The length of the CDR3 is 15 residues. Germline V gives CDR1 LNHNV, CDR2 YYDKDF (reference sequence). The DNA of the CDR3 is TGTGCCACCAGCAGGGGGGGTCTAGGGCGCTATGGCTACACCTTC. Translated, it gives CATSRGGLGRYGYTF.

This clonotype was recorded many times. The chain joins TRBV12-3 or TRBV12-4 to TRBJ1-4, with D possibly being TRBD1 (6 bases). V gave up 6 bases and J gave up 0 bases, with 11 bases separating them. The CDR3 sequence is 15 residues long. The CDR3 region is CASRAGQATNEKLFF. The CDR3 DNA sequence: TGTGCCAGCAGGGCGGGACAAGCAACTAATGAAAAACTGTTTTTT.

The table lists this clonotype with a few counts. The chain joins TRBV5-6 to TRBJ2-3; 13 bases align to TRBD2. The CDR3 consists of 17 residues. Germline V gene lookup returns CDR1 SGHDT and CDR2 YYEEEE. After removal of 6 bases from V and 4 bases from J, the junction contained 11 bases not matched to a gene. CDR3 in amino acids: CASTRQSGLAGADTQYF. CDR3 bases: TGTGCCAGCACTCGACAATCCGGACTAGCGGGAGCAGATACGCAGTATTTT.

The V gene is TRBV19, the J gene TRBJ2-5; 8 nucleotides match TRBD2. V was clipped by 8 bases and J by 1 base; unmatched bases: 6. Germline values: CDR1 LNHDA, CDR2 SQIVND (reference sequence). The CDR3 is 14 amino acids. The DNA for the CDR3 is TGTGCCAGTTCCGTAGCGGGGATCCAAGAGACCCAGTACTTC. Protein product: CASSVAGIQETQYF.

As for this clonotype: The junction departs from the called germline gene at one end, perhaps through a read error. This chain joins TRBV19 and TRBJ1-5; D uncertain. The CDR3 has 15 residues. In germline, CDR1 is LNHDA, CDR2 SQIVND (reference sequence). The CDR3 DNA follows: TGTACCAGTAGTTGGGTTCTCGATAGCAATCAGCCCCAGCATTTT. Translated: CTSSWVLDSNQPQHF.

J is TRBJ2-7 and V is TRBV19, with a tentative D call TRBD2 (5 bases). V lost 10 bases and J lost 4, with 8 bases in between. Germline V gene lookup returns CDR1 LNHDA and CDR2 SQIVND (reference sequence). This CDR3 has 10 amino acids. In nucleotides, the CDR3 is TGTGCCAACAGAGGGTACGAGCAGTACTTC. Amino acids: CANRGYEQYF.